This T cell receptor beta chain was sequenced in a study of regulatory T cells in long-lasting Graves disease. Trimming left V 5 bases short and J 2 bases short, with 11 bases between. Germline V gene data show CDR1 as SGHKS and CDR2 as YYEKEE (reference sequence). This CDR3 contains 13 residues. Both iRepertoire HTBI primers and Arm-PCR of CDR3 regions were used to build the TCR beta libraries. MiXCR, run by TCRdb on the multiplex PCR reads, gives a single entry per CDR3 protein. The sample includes about 610,000 distinct CDR3 sequences, approximately 16% of them seen just once. This clonotype was seen at least ten times. Time point described: newly diagnosed GD, antithyroid drugs for less than 3 months. Researchers made the TCR library from RNA that was extracted from PBMCs. The data also belong to a second study, concerning T cells in Graves' hyperthyroidism and ophthalmopathy.

The chain links TRBV5-5 to TRBJ2-7; D remains ambiguous. This TCR was sampled from a young man with Graves disease. Sequenced material: peripheral blood mononuclear cells (PBMCs), taken at new diagnosis, from a patient treated with antithyroid drugs. The CDR3 sequence: CASSPFTAYEQYF. Written as DNA, the CDR3 is TGTGCCAGCAGTCCATTTACCGCCTACGAGCAGTACTTC.